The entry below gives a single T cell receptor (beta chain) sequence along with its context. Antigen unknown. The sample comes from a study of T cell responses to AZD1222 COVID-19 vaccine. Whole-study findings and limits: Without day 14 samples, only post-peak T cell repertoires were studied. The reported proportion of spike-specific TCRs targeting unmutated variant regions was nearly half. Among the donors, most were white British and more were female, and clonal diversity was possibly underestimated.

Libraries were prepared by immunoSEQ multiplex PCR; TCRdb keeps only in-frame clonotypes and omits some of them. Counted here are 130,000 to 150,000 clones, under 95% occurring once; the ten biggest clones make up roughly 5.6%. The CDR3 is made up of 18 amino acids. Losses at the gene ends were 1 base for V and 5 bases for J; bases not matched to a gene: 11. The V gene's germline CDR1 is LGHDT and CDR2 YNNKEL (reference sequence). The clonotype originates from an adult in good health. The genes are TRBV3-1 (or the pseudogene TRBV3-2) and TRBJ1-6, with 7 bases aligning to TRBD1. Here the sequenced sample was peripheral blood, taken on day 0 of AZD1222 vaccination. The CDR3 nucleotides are TGTGCCAGCAGCCAAGCCCCCCCGACAGGGTGGAATAATTCACCCCTCCACTTT. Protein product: CASSQAPPTGWNNSPLHF.